A single sample is the source of the 26 T cell receptor beta chains below, sequenced in a study of cytomegalovirus exposure and HLA in healthy donors (dated by TCRdb to between 2016 and 2019). The library was prepared using the immunoSEQ multiplex PCR assay. For the multiplex PCR, a mixture combining 60 forward primers for TCR Vbeta segments and 13 reverse primers for TCR Jbeta segments was used. Drawn from immuneACCESS, this table holds only the in-frame rearrangements with V and J called that TCRdb kept. Clones are partly lost; checked studies trace under half to an unresolved V gene and leave the rest unexplained. The table held for this sample gives roughly 70,000 clones. The ten biggest clones cover 6.5% to 9% of the sample. The sample consisted of PBMCs. These receptors were collected from a female donor in good health and CMV-seropositive.

The gene calls are TRBV4-2 and TRBJ1-4, with 8 bases fitting TRBD1. Germline loops: CDR1 LGHNA, CDR2 YNFKEQ. The CDR3 loop spans 14 amino acids. Germline trimming cut 1 base from V and 6 bases from J; bases unmatched to any gene: 1. The CDR3 reads CASSQGGQDEKLFF. CDR3 bases: TGTGCCAGCAGCCAAGGGGGACAGGATGAAAAACTGTTTTTT.

This chain connects TRBV29-1 to TRBJ1-1, with D hard to call. This CDR3 spans 13 amino acids. Germline V lookup: CDR1 SQVTM, CDR2 ANQGSEA. Between the trimmed V and J ends, which lost 3 bases and 7 bases, there was a span of 15 bases. The CDR3 region has the DNA TGCAGCGTTGATCCGCAGGTCACTCTTGAAGCTTTCTTT. Its protein product is CSVDPQVTLEAFF.

The chain couples TRBV29-1 to TRBJ1-3; D not certain. Germline loops: CDR1 SQVTM, CDR2 ANQGSEA. This CDR3 contains 14 residues. Trimming removed 3 bases from V and 3 bases from J, with 12 bases in between. The CDR3 bases are TGCAGCGTTGATACTGCAGGTCTTGGAAACACCATATATTTT. Translation: CSVDTAGLGNTIYF.

The chain carries TRBV6-5 and TRBJ2-5; TRBD2 matches at 7 bases. The CDR3 length is 14 residues. The V segment lost 3 bases and the J segment 4 bases; nucleotides outside the gene matches: 5. CDR1 and CDR2 from the germline V gene are MNHEY and SVGAGI. This chain's CDR3 is CASSYTPGGETQYF. Written as DNA, the CDR3 is TGTGCCAGCAGTTATACCCCGGGGGGAGAGACCCAGTACTTC.

DNA of the CDR3: TGTGCCAGCAGTAGCCTTAGTAGTACGCAGTATTTT. Residues: CASSSLSSTQYF. The genes are TRBV6-5 and TRBJ2-3; no reliable D call. V gave up 5 bases and J gave up 8 bases, with 11 bases separating them. The germline gives CDR1 MNHEY, CDR2 SVGAGI. The length of the CDR3 is 12 residues.

The chain couples TRBV13 to TRBJ2-7; 12 positions agree with TRBD2. V lost 5 bases and J lost 1; bases outside the gene matches: 3. The germline gives CDR1 PRHDT, CDR2 FYEKMQ (reference sequence). The CDR3 is 15 amino acids. CDR3 protein: CASSIGLAGSYEQYF. The CDR3 nucleotides read TGTGCCAGCAGCATTGGACTAGCGGGATCCTACGAGCAGTACTTC.

The gene calls are TRBV20-1 and TRBJ2-7, with D possibly matching TRBD2 (5 bases). The CDR3 is 11 amino acids. CDR1 is DFQATT and CDR2 is SNEGSKA in the germline V gene (reference sequence). Here the CDR3 reads CSGEFTYEQYF. The CDR3 DNA reads as TGCAGCGGGGAGTTTACCTACGAGCAGTACTTC.

This sequence joins TRBV29-1 and TRBJ1-1; D perhaps matches TRBD1 (6 bases). The germline CDR1 and CDR2 sequences are SQVTM and ANQGSEA. This CDR3 spans 12 amino acids. V was trimmed by 7 bases and J by 2 bases, leaving 11 bases between them. The CDR3 protein is CSAGQLNTEAFF. The CDR3, as DNA: TGCAGCGCCGGACAGCTAAACACTGAAGCTTTCTTT.

The chain uses TRBV5-1 and TRBJ2-5, with a tentative D call TRBD2 (6 bases). The ends were cut back, 2 bases at V and 1 base at J, with 9 bases in the middle. The germline gives CDR1 SGHRS, CDR2 YFSETQ. This CDR3 contains 14 residues. CDR3 nucleotide sequence: TGCGCCAGCAGCTTAGGAGGGACCCAAGAGACCCAGTACTTC. As protein: CASSLGGTQETQYF.

V and J are TRBV5-1 and TRBJ2-3; D perhaps matches TRBD2 (5 bases). The germline V and J ends were trimmed by 3 bases and 6 bases, with 11 bases remaining between them. The CDR3 spans 13 residues. CDR1 is SGHRS, CDR2 YFSETQ, per germline. The CDR3 loop reads CASSSTISDTQYF. The CDR3 DNA follows: TGCGCCAGCAGCTCGACTATTTCGGATACGCAGTATTTT.

This rearrangement joins TRBV7-9 to TRBJ2-5; maybe TRBD2 (5 bases). The CDR3 contains 15 residues. Germline CDR1 SEHNR, CDR2 FQNEAQ (reference sequence). V shed 3 bases and J shed 5 bases, with 16 bases lying between them. CDR3 amino acids: CASSFGNSLRETQYF. The CDR3 region has the DNA TGTGCCAGCAGCTTCGGGAACTCTCTCCGGGAGACCCAGTACTTC.

V and J are TRBV28 and TRBJ2-7; no clear D. The germline CDR1 and CDR2 sequences are MDHEN and SYDVKM. The CDR3 has 14 amino acids. V dropped 7 bases and J dropped 6 bases, with 19 bases sitting between them. CDR3 in DNA: TGTGCCAGCACCTTCAGGCCCCGGATGGGCGAGCAGTACTTC. This encodes CASTFRPRMGEQYF.

The V and J genes are TRBV18 and TRBJ1-4; no reliable D call. This CDR3 region has 15 residues. Germline-derived CDR1 and CDR2 are KGHSH and LQKENI. The V end was cut by 4 bases, the J end by 4 bases, with 13 bases between. The CDR3 is CASSRSRSFNEKLFF. CDR3 DNA: TGTGCCAGCTCACGCTCCAGGTCCTTTAATGAAAAACTGTTTTTT.

The gene calls are TRBV30 and TRBJ1-2; tentative D call: TRBD1 (5 bases). V was shortened by 3 bases and J by 4 bases, with 15 bases between the two germline ends. This CDR3 contains 14 residues. From germline, CDR1 is GTSNPN and CDR2 SVGIG (reference sequence). This CDR3 is CAWRDYGTVYGYTF. In nucleotides, the CDR3 is TGTGCCTGGAGGGACTATGGGACGGTCTATGGCTACACCTTC.

The rearrangement uses TRBV2 and TRBJ2-7, with 9 bases lining up with TRBD1. The trim removed 6 bases at V and 0 bases at J, leaving 12 bases unmatched. Germline V CDR1 and CDR2: SNHLY, FYNNEI. The CDR3 length is 17 residues. Here the CDR3 reads CASRGDRVKGSSYEQYF. In DNA, the CDR3 is TGTGCCAGCAGGGGGGACAGGGTAAAGGGGAGCTCCTACGAGCAGTACTTC.

This chain joins TRBV30 and TRBJ2-6, with 8 nucleotides matching TRBD1. This CDR3 contains 18 residues. The V gene's germline CDR1 is GTSNPN and CDR2 SVGIG (reference sequence). CDR3 in DNA: TGTGCTCCCAAGGGGGGAGGACAGGGCCGATCTGGGGCCAACGTCCTGACTTTC. Translated, it gives CAPKGGGQGRSGANVLTF.

CDR3 bases: TGTGCCAGCAGTTTGCACAGGGAAACTGAAGCTTTCTTT. Protein product: CASSLHRETEAFF. The rearrangement uses TRBV6-6 and TRBJ1-1; D may be TRBD1 (6 bases). V was cut by 4 bases and J by 5 bases, with 11 bases left in between. Germline V gene sequence: CDR1 MNHNY, CDR2 SVGAGI (reference sequence). This CDR3 contains 13 residues.

This rearrangement joins TRBV7-2 to TRBJ2-3; 7 positions match TRBD1. Losses at the gene ends were 3 bases for V and 4 bases for J; bases not matched to a gene: 10. The germline V gene has CDR1 SGHTA and CDR2 FQGNSA. There are 16 residues in the CDR3. As DNA, the CDR3 is TGTGCCAGCAGCTTGACAGGGACGGGCCGCGCAGATACGCAGTATTTT. Amino acids: CASSLTGTGRADTQYF. The full variable domain, its missing parts supplied by reference TRBV7-2 and TRBJ2-3, is GAGVSQSPSNKVTEKGKDVELRCDPISGHTALYWYRQSLGQGLEFLIYFQGNSAPDKSGLPSDRFSAERTGGSVSTLTIQRTQQEDSAVYLCASSLTGTGRADTQYFGPGTRLTVL.

In regard to this clone: The sample has other DNA sequences that encode this CDR3 too. The chain employs TRBV7-9 and TRBJ2-5; TRBD2 matches 8 bases. CDR3 size: 15 residues. V lost 1 base and J lost 0; bases outside the gene matches: 1. The germline V gene encodes CDR1 SEHNR and CDR2 FQNEAQ (reference sequence). The CDR3 nucleotides are TGTGCCAGCAGCTTAGGCGGGGGGTACCAAGAGACCCAGTACTTC. It yields the protein CASSLGGGYQETQYF.

CDR3 nucleotide sequence: TGTGCCAGCACCCGACAGGGAAGGAATGAGCAGTTCTTC. Its translation: CASTRQGRNEQFF. J is TRBJ2-1 and V is TRBV7-9; 7 bases are shared with TRBD1. This CDR3 is 13 amino acids long. The germline V gene encodes CDR1 SEHNR and CDR2 FQNEAQ (reference sequence). V dropped 7 bases and J dropped 7; count of bases not matched to a gene: 7.

V is TRBV5-1 and J is TRBJ1-2; D is unresolved. V was cut by 4 bases and J by 8 bases, with 30 bases left in between. The germline gives CDR1 SGHRS, CDR2 YFSETQ. The CDR3 is 18 residues long. The CDR3 spells CASSASDWVALPLRGYTF. The CDR3 DNA sequence: TGCGCCAGCAGCGCCTCGGATTGGGTAGCCTTGCCCTTAAGGGGCTACACCTTC.

The chain uses TRBV15 and TRBJ2-2, with 8 bases that match TRBD2. CDR1 is LNHNV and CDR2 is YYDKDF in the germline V gene (reference sequence). V was clipped by 6 bases and J by 4 bases; unmatched bases: 4. There are 14 residues in the CDR3. CDR3 nucleotides: TGTGCCACCAGAGCGGGAGCGACCACCGGGGAGCTGTTTTTT. This gives the protein CATRAGATTGELFF.

V gene TRBV12-5 combines with J gene TRBJ2-5; D is perhaps TRBD1 (5 bases). Trimming removed 7 bases at V and 4 bases at J, with 13 bases between. There are 13 residues in the CDR3. Germline lookup yields CDR1 LGHNT and CDR2 FRNRAP. The CDR3 protein is CASVFRVGETQYF. In nucleotides, the CDR3 is TGTGCTAGTGTTTTCAGGGTCGGAGAGACCCAGTACTTC.

This sequence joins TRBV4-3 and TRBJ1-1; D ambiguous. CDR1 LGHNA and CDR2 YSLEER come from the germline V gene. The CDR3 is 15 residues long. Trimming stripped 1 base from V and 0 bases from J, with 9 bases between. The CDR3 region has the DNA TGCGCCAGCAGCCAAGTCTCCACTCTGAACACTGAAGCTTTCTTT. Residues: CASSQVSTLNTEAFF.

This chain joins TRBV7-2 and TRBJ1-3, with TRBD1 matching over 7 bases. The CDR3 runs to 15 residues. The J segment lost 0 bases and the V segment lost 5 bases, leaving 4 bases of the junction unmatched. CDR1 is SGHTA, CDR2 FQGNSA, per germline. Written as DNA, the CDR3 is TGTGCCAGCAGCACGGGACAGAGCTCTGGAAACACCATATATTTT. It is translated as CASSTGQSSGNTIYF. The whole variable domain, filled in from reference TRBV7-2 and TRBJ1-3, reads GAGVSQSPSNKVTEKGKDVELRCDPISGHTALYWYRQSLGQGLEFLIYFQGNSAPDKSGLPSDRFSAERTGGSVSTLTIQRTQQEDSAVYLCASSTGQSSGNTIYFGEGSWLTVV.

V is TRBV4-2 and J is TRBJ1-1; TRBD1 agrees at 8 bases. Trimming cost V 0 bases and J 3 bases; bases outside gene matches: 12. Germline CDR1 reads LGHNA; CDR2 reads YNFKEQ. The CDR3 runs 18 residues. The CDR3 is CASSQEATGEQGDTEAFF. As DNA, the CDR3 is TGTGCCAGCAGCCAAGAGGCGACAGGGGAACAGGGGGACACTGAAGCTTTCTTT.